Each of the 4 T cell receptor beta chains below was sequenced from the same sample in a study of early T cells in non-severe SARS-CoV-2 infection. One entry per CDR3 protein results from TCRdb running MiXCR on the 5' RACE reads. This table has about 35,000 distinct CDR3 sequences, over 4.5% appearing once. The sequencing input was whole blood. Receptors originate from an adult who was a healthcare worker with PCR-confirmed SARS-CoV-2 infection or an uninfected control (not recorded which).

This clonotype was found many times. V gene TRBV6-1 combines with J gene TRBJ2-1; D may be TRBD1 (6 bases). The CDR3 covers 15 residues. V lost 1 base and J lost 2, with 9 bases in between. Germline assignment: CDR1 MNHNS and CDR2 SASEGT. As DNA, the CDR3 is TGTGCCAGCAGTGAAGACAGGGATCCCTACAATGAGCAGTTCTTC. Its protein is CASSEDRDPYNEQFF.

This clonotype has only a few counts. The V and J genes are TRBV29-1 and TRBJ2-7, with TRBD1 matching over 7 bases. This CDR3 is built from 14 residues. Germline V lookup: CDR1 SQVTM, CDR2 ANQGSEA. Trimming at V came to 6 bases and at J to 0 bases, leaving 8 bases not matched to a gene. CDR3 DNA sequence: TGCAGCGTGACTAATCCAGGGGGCTCCTACGAGCAGTACTTC. It yields the protein CSVTNPGGSYEQYF.

This clonotype was counted many times. The chain recombines TRBV28 with TRBJ2-7; D possibly corresponds to TRBD1 (6 bases). CDR3 size: 12 residues. Germline CDR1 MDHEN, CDR2 SYDVKM. The V end lost 7 bases, the J end lost 4 bases, and 11 bases lay between the germline ends. Here the CDR3 DNA reads TGTGCCAGCACCGGGACAAATTACGAGCAGTACTTC. This sequence encodes CASTGTNYEQYF.

This clonotype was recorded many times. The CDR3 sequence is CASSSSGSRQYF. Written as DNA, the CDR3 is TGTGCCAGCAGCTCTAGCGGGAGTAGGCAGTACTTC. The V gene is TRBV7-6, the J gene TRBJ2-7; 10 bases are shared with TRBD2. CDR1 is SGHVS, CDR2 FNYEAQ, per germline. This CDR3 has 12 amino acids. After removal of 4 bases from V and 9 bases from J, the junction contained 3 bases not matched to a gene.